These 32 T cell receptor beta chains came from one sample sequenced in a study of CD8+CD57+ T cells in acquired aplastic anemia. It was genomic DNA that served as the template for profiling TCR beta VDJ and CDR3. One entry per CDR3 protein, called by TCRdb with MiXCR from the reads. Among some 220,000 distinct CDR3 sequences listed, 34% were seen once. The specimen was sorted CD4+, CD8+, or CD8+CD57+ T cells (not recorded which) from PBMCs. These receptors all come from a human donor in good health, serving as a control.

This clonotype occurred many times. The chain has TRBV4-2 and TRBJ2-7; 8 nucleotides match TRBD1. This CDR3 region has 14 residues. The ends lost 2 bases at V and 7 bases at J; junction bases unmatched: 7. Germline V CDR1 and CDR2: LGHNA, YNFKEQ. CDR3 DNA: TGTGCCAGCAGCCAACAGGGGGCTTCAGTAGAGCAGTACTTC. Translating gives CASSQQGASVEQYF.

This clonotype was seen repeatedly, ten times or more. The chain links TRBV12-3 or TRBV12-4 to TRBJ2-5, with TRBD1 as a possible D gene (5 bases). V was trimmed by 6 bases and J by 6 bases, leaving 17 bases between them. The CDR3 is 14 residues long. CDR3 loop: CASRITGARKTQYF. CDR3 coding DNA: TGTGCCAGCAGGATAACTGGGGCTAGGAAGACCCAGTACTTC.

The CDR3 spells CASSEFNSNQPQHF. In DNA form, the CDR3 reads TGTGCCAGCAGTGAATTTAATAGCAATCAGCCCCAGCATTTT. The chain has TRBV6-1 and TRBJ1-5; no reliable D call. Germline V gene lookup returns CDR1 MNHNS and CDR2 SASEGT. CDR3 length: 14 amino acids. V dropped 2 bases and J dropped 0 bases, with 5 bases sitting between them.

This clonotype was recorded a few times. For the CDR3, the DNA is TGTGCCAGCAGCTTAAAGCTTGGGGGGACCGGGGAGCTGTTTTTT. This codes for CASSLKLGGTGELFF. J is TRBJ2-2 and V is TRBV7-3; tentative D call: TRBD2 (6 bases). Germline assignment: CDR1 SGHTA and CDR2 FQGTGA. The CDR3 runs 15 residues. Trimming took 1 base from V and 5 from J, leaving 11 bases between them.

The rearrangement uses TRBV20-1 and TRBJ1-4; D possibly corresponds to TRBD1 (5 bases). CDR1 is DFQATT and CDR2 is SNEGSKA in the germline V gene (reference sequence). The CDR3 spans 14 residues. V lost 0 bases, J lost 10 bases, and 15 bases lay in between. The CDR3 loop is CSARDAGGGGKLFF. The CDR3 DNA sequence: TGCAGTGCTAGAGATGCGGGGGGTGGGGGAAAACTGTTTTTT.

This clonotype showed up many times. The genes are TRBV19 and TRBJ1-1; D call uncertain. V dropped 6 bases and J dropped 4 bases, with 6 bases sitting between them. In germline, CDR1 is LNHDA, CDR2 SQIVND (reference sequence). This CDR3 is 11 amino acids long. In nucleotides, the CDR3 is TGTGCCAGTAGAAGGGCCACTGAAGCTTTCTTT. It yields the protein CASRRATEAFF.

This clonotype was counted many times. V usage is TRBV2 and J usage is TRBJ1-2; D is perhaps TRBD1 (6 bases). With 8 bases removed from V and 7 bases from J, the gap between germline ends came to 14 bases. Germline V gene data show CDR1 as SNHLY and CDR2 as FYNNEI. There are 12 residues in the CDR3. In DNA, the CDR3 is TGTGCCAGCGTTGGGGGGGCGATTGGCTACACCTTC. Protein product: CASVGGAIGYTF.

V is TRBV13 and J is TRBJ2-5; 10 nucleotides match TRBD1. The V and J ends lost 6 bases and 2 bases, in that order; junction bases with no gene match: 6. There are 15 residues in the CDR3. Germline CDR1 reads PRHDT; CDR2 reads FYEKMQ (reference sequence). CDR3 sequence reads: CASSLGQGYQETQYF. The CDR3 coding sequence is TGTGCCAGCAGTCTGGGACAGGGGTATCAAGAGACCCAGTACTTC. The variable domain in full, completed from reference TRBV13 and TRBJ2-5, reads AAGVIQSPRHLIKEKRETATLKCYPIPRHDTVYWYQQGPGQDPQFLISFYEKMQSDKGSIPDRFSAQQFSDYHSELNMSSLELGDSALYFCASSLGQGYQETQYFGPGTRLLVL.

This rearrangement joins TRBV29-1 to TRBJ1-2; D not certain. V gave up 3 bases and J gave up 0 bases, with 8 bases separating them. The CDR3 is 13 amino acids. From germline, CDR1 is SQVTM and CDR2 ANQGSEA. The CDR3 coding sequence is TGCAGCGTTGAGACATCAGCTAACTATGGCTACACCTTC. Protein sequence: CSVETSANYGYTF.

This clonotype was seen at least ten times. The chain is built from TRBV20-1 and TRBJ2-3; D uncertain. The CDR3 runs to 14 residues. Germline-derived CDR1 and CDR2 are DFQATT and SNEGSKA (reference sequence). The ends were cut back, 3 bases at V and 0 bases at J, with 10 bases in the middle. As DNA, the CDR3 is TGCAGTGCTAGTCTCGCGACAAGCACAGATACGCAGTATTTT. Its translation is CSASLATSTDTQYF.

This clonotype has only a few counts. The CDR3 DNA is TGTGCTAGTGGTACCGACTACCTGAACACTGAAGCTTTCTTT. Encoded protein: CASGTDYLNTEAFF. V is TRBV12-5 and J is TRBJ1-1; no clear D. V was shortened by 5 bases and J by 0 bases, with 10 bases between the two germline ends. Germline V gene data show CDR1 as LGHNT and CDR2 as FRNRAP. The CDR3 runs to 14 residues.

This clonotype was recorded at least ten times. This chain joins TRBV2 and TRBJ1-1; D gene ambiguous. Germline assignment: CDR1 SNHLY and CDR2 FYNNEI. This CDR3 region has 13 residues. V was pared by 3 bases and J by 2 bases, with 7 bases between. The DNA for the CDR3 is TGTGCCAGCAGTGATAGGCCAAACACTGAAGCTTTCTTT. Its protein product is CASSDRPNTEAFF.

The V gene is TRBV5-5, the J gene TRBJ1-1; possible D gene TRBD1, 6 bases. Germline V gene data show CDR1 as SGHKS and CDR2 as YYEKEE (reference sequence). This CDR3 has 16 residues. Trimming cost V 6 bases and J 11 bases, with 29 bases left between them. CDR3 region: CASTLFYSGTTGVAFF. CDR3 nucleotides: TGTGCCAGCACTCTTTTCTACTCAGGGACAACGGGTGTGGCTTTCTTT.

The rearrangement links TRBV19 to TRBJ1-2, with D maybe TRBD1 (5 bases). Germline V gene lookup returns CDR1 LNHDA and CDR2 SQIVND (reference sequence). The CDR3 loop spans 14 amino acids. V was clipped by 9 bases and J by 8 bases, with 22 bases between them. The CDR3 DNA is TGTGCCAGCAACCAGATGGGGCAGGTGGGGGGCTACACCTTC. Its protein is CASNQMGQVGGYTF.

The chain couples TRBV27 to TRBJ1-4; D is perhaps TRBD1 (6 bases). The CDR3 is made up of 13 amino acids. Trimming took 7 bases from V and 11 from J, leaving 17 bases between them. The germline gives CDR1 MNHEY, CDR2 SMNVEV (reference sequence). This chain's CDR3 is CASTTTGWGKLFF. The CDR3 bases are TGTGCCAGCACCACCACAGGGTGGGGGAAACTGTTTTTT.

The table lists this clonotype with many counts. The chain couples TRBV2 to TRBJ2-3; D remains ambiguous. The CDR3 is made up of 12 amino acids. The germline V gene has CDR1 SNHLY and CDR2 FYNNEI. V was clipped by 3 bases and J by 3 bases, with 4 bases between them. CDR3 DNA: TGTGCCAGCAGTGAGTGGACAGATACGCAGTATTTT. Its translation is CASSEWTDTQYF.

This chain joins TRBV24-1 and TRBJ1-1; a possible D gene is TRBD1 (5 bases). CDR1 is KGHDR and CDR2 is SFDVKD in the germline V gene. V lost 6 bases and J 0 bases, leaving 13 bases between the germline ends. CDR3 length equals 15 residues. CDR3 sequence reads: CATSSPTVMNTEAFF. The CDR3 nucleotides read TGTGCCACCAGTTCCCCGACAGTCATGAACACTGAAGCTTTCTTT.

This chain links TRBV25-1 with TRBJ1-1; unclear D gene. The CDR3 runs 12 residues. Germline loops: CDR1 MGHDK, CDR2 SYGVNS. Deletions cut 3 bases from V and 6 bases from J, with 8 bases between. The CDR3: CASSEDLAEAFF. The DNA of the CDR3 is TGTGCCAGCAGTGAGGACCTCGCTGAAGCTTTCTTT.

V usage is TRBV2 and J usage is TRBJ1-1; D may be TRBD1 (5 bases). This CDR3 is 15 amino acids long. Germline V gives CDR1 SNHLY, CDR2 FYNNEI. Trimming cost V 10 bases and J 1 base, with 19 bases left between them. The CDR3 loop is CAIKRSGSGNTEAFF. The DNA for the CDR3 is TGTGCCATTAAACGATCAGGGTCCGGGAACACTGAAGCTTTCTTT. The full variable domain, in which reference TRBV2 and TRBJ1-1 provide the parts outside the CDR3, is EPEVTQTPSHQVTQMGQEVILRCVPISNHLYFYWYRQILGQKVEFLVSFYNNEISEKSEIFDDQFSVERPDGSNFTLKIRSTKLEDSAMYFCAIKRSGSGNTEAFFGQGTRLTVV.

This clonotype appeared a few times. This rearrangement joins TRBV6-1 to TRBJ2-7; 12 positions agree with TRBD2. Germline-derived CDR1 and CDR2 are MNHNS and SASEGT. The ends lost 6 bases at V and 4 bases at J; junction bases unmatched: 7. This CDR3 contains 15 residues. The CDR3 DNA is TGTGCCAGCAGGACTAGCGGGGGACTATCTTACGAGCAGTACTTC. Translated: CASRTSGGLSYEQYF.

Details on this clonotype: At one end, the junction sequence differs from germline, possibly due to a read error. The chain carries TRBV5-6 and TRBJ2-5; 7 nucleotides agree with TRBD1. The CDR3 is made up of 13 amino acids. Germline loops: CDR1 SGHDT, CDR2 YYEEEE. The CDR3 DNA is TGTGCCAGCAGCTTTGACAGGGAAGAGGCCCAGTACTTC. This codes for CASSFDREEAQYF.

This sequence joins TRBV6-1 and TRBJ2-7; 8 bases fit TRBD1. Germline V gene data show CDR1 as MNHNS and CDR2 as SASEGT. The CDR3 totals 16 residues. The junction had 7 bases not matched to a gene; V was cut back by 1 base and J by 2 bases. CDR3: CASSEGLGTGAYEQYF. CDR3 coding DNA: TGTGCCAGCAGTGAAGGGTTGGGGACAGGCGCCTACGAGCAGTACTTC.

The table lists this clonotype with a few counts. The chain recombines TRBV7-8 with TRBJ1-2, with D hard to call. The CDR3 has 12 residues. The ends were cut back, 3 bases at V and 7 bases at J, with 9 bases in the middle. Germline CDR1 reads SGHVS; CDR2 reads FQNEAQ. In DNA, the CDR3 is TGTGCCAGCAGCTTCCGATCGACTGGCTACACCTTC. It encodes CASSFRSTGYTF. Variable domain in full (rest from reference TRBV7-8 and TRBJ1-2): GAGVSQSPRYKVAKRGQDVALRCDPISGHVSLFWYQQALGQGPEFLTYFQNEAQLDKSGLPSDRFFAERPEGSVSTLKIQRTQQEDSAVYLCASSFRSTGYTFGSGTRLTVV.

The genes are TRBV28 and TRBJ2-5; weak D call: TRBD1 (6 bases). The CDR3 sequence is 15 residues long. The V gene lost 8 bases and the J gene lost 4 bases, with 20 bases spanning the gap. Germline values: CDR1 MDHEN, CDR2 SYDVKM. CDR3 region: CASHAPGAIGETQYF. DNA of the CDR3: TGTGCCAGCCACGCACCAGGGGCTATCGGAGAGACCCAGTACTTC.

This clonotype was recorded at least ten times. This chain uses TRBV13 with TRBJ1-6; D gene uncertain. The CDR3 length is 15 residues. The ends were cut back, 3 bases at V and 7 bases at J, with 13 bases in the middle. Germline assignment: CDR1 PRHDT and CDR2 FYEKMQ (reference sequence). The CDR3 here is CASSFSSRKNSPLHF. The CDR3 nucleotides are TGTGCCAGCAGCTTTTCATCCAGGAAGAATTCACCCCTCCACTTT.

As regards this clonotype: One end of the junction varies from germline; a read error may be responsible. The chain links TRBV6-1 to TRBJ1-2; 7 bases fit TRBD1. Germline V gene data show CDR1 as MNHNS and CDR2 as SASEGT. The CDR3 sequence is 13 residues long. CDR3 loop: CASRLTSGGGYIF. The CDR3 DNA follows: TGTGCCAGCAGGCTGACCTCAGGGGGGGGCTACATCTTC.

There are many counts of this clonotype. The chain combines TRBV11-1 with TRBJ2-3, with TRBD2 identical over 9 bases. There are 16 residues in the CDR3. The ends lost 3 bases at V and 0 bases at J; junction bases unmatched: 4. The germline gives CDR1 SGHAT, CDR2 FQDESV (reference sequence). The CDR3 sequence is CASSFAAGGSTDTQYF. As DNA, the CDR3 is TGTGCCAGCAGCTTTGCAGCGGGGGGAAGCACAGATACGCAGTATTTT. The variable domain in full, with the rest retrieved from reference TRBV11-1 and TRBJ2-3, is EAEVAQSPRYKITEKSQAVAFWCDPISGHATLYWYRQILGQGPELLVQFQDESVVDDSQLPKDRFSAERLKGVDSTLKIQPAELGDSAMYLCASSFAAGGSTDTQYFGPGTRLTVL.

This clonotype has at least ten counts. The J gene is TRBJ1-5, the V gene TRBV20-1, with a weak D call TRBD1 (6 bases). Between the trimmed V and J ends, which lost 5 bases and 1 base, there was a span of 9 bases. Germline CDR1 reads DFQATT; CDR2 reads SNEGSKA (reference sequence). The CDR3 covers 13 residues. CDR3 coding DNA: TGCAGTGCTGGTACAGGGAGCAATCAGCCCCAGCATTTT. This codes for CSAGTGSNQPQHF.

As to this clonotype: This may be a read error, as it is one base from a much larger clone. The chain is built from TRBV20-1 and TRBJ2-3; D is possibly TRBD1 or TRBD2 (6 bases each). V lost 8 bases and J lost 8, with 23 bases in between. The CDR3 loop spans 14 amino acids. The germline CDR1 and CDR2 sequences are DFQATT and SNEGSKA (reference sequence). The CDR3 DNA reads TGCAGTCCCCAATACGGGGGCGTGCAAGCTACGCAGTATTTT. The encoded protein is CSPQYGGVQATQYF.

This clonotype has ten or more counts. The gene calls are TRBV9 and TRBJ2-1; D gene unclear. This CDR3 has 16 residues. Germline values: CDR1 SGDLS, CDR2 YYNGEE. Trimming cost V 2 bases and J 0 bases, with 12 bases left between them. CDR3 amino acids: CASSVTTASSYNEQFF. CDR3 nucleotide sequence: TGTGCCAGCAGCGTTACGACGGCTAGCTCCTACAATGAGCAGTTCTTC.

Many counts were recorded for this clonotype. The chain has TRBV9 and TRBJ2-1; 8 bases fit TRBD1. J lost 2 bases, V lost 0 bases, and 13 bases had no gene match. Germline values: CDR1 SGDLS, CDR2 YYNGEE. CDR3 length: 19 residues. CDR3 in DNA: TGTGCCAGCAGCGTAGGGACAGGGATGGGTTCTGGCCCCTACAATGAGCAGTTCTTC. Encoded protein: CASSVGTGMGSGPYNEQFF.

In this sample, this clonotype turned up a few times. The CDR3 nucleotides are TGTGCCAGCAGCTTAGGACTAGCTGCCGGGGAGCTGTTTTTT. It is translated as CASSLGLAAGELFF. V usage is TRBV7-3 and J usage is TRBJ2-2, with TRBD2 matching over 8 bases. Losses at the gene ends were 2 bases for V and 6 bases for J; bases not matched to a gene: 2. There are 14 residues in the CDR3. CDR1 is SGHTA and CDR2 is FQGTGA in the germline V gene.